The entry below gives a single T cell receptor beta chain sequence along with its context. What it recognizes is unknown. The data were produced by immunoSEQ multiplex PCR, yet TCRdb's version contains in-frame clones alone and is incomplete. The table includes 200,000 to 250,000 clones, roughly 94% detected once. Germline values: CDR1 LGHNA, CDR2 YSLEER. The length of the CDR3 is 16 residues. The ends were cut back, 5 bases at V and 5 bases at J, with 21 bases in the middle. This record belongs to a study of T cell responses to AZD1222 COVID-19 vaccine. Overall study results and limits: The study found vaccine-associated CD4 TCRs spanning spike, dominant at 160-218 and 743-854. The sample set comprised mostly white British donors with more females, and clonal diversity was possibly underestimated. Baseline seropositives among AZD1222 recipients totaled only 6 or 7.

The material was peripheral blood, obtained 28 days after the second dose of the MenACWY control vaccine. This chain uses TRBV4-3 with TRBJ1-2; D might be TRBD1 (6 bases). The clonotype originates from an adult who received the MenACWY meningococcal vaccine as a control. CDR3 nucleotide sequence: TGCGCCAGCAGCTTAAGATGGGCAGGGGCGAGATATGGCTACACCTTC. Residues: CASSLRWAGARYGYTF.